These 23 T cell receptor beta chains originate from one sample sequenced in a study of technical replicates of blood from several donors listed by TCRdb under 2017. Receptor amplification or capture employed the immunoSEQ multiplex PCR assay. TCRdb holds this immuneACCESS table with in-frame rearrangements only. Some clones are missing; in checked studies, unresolved V genes explain under half, and the rest has no known cause. Across this sample there are fewer than 100,000 clones, with 90% to 95% seen only once. The ten largest clones take up 0.25% to 0.35% of the sample. What was sequenced was T cells isolated from PBMCs. All receptors derive from a human donor in good health.

V gene TRBV5-4 combines with J gene TRBJ1-2; TRBD1 matches 7 bases. This CDR3 is 16 amino acids long. Per the germline V gene, CDR1 is SGHNT and CDR2 is YYREEE (reference sequence). The junction had 12 bases not matched to a gene; V was cut back by 4 bases and J by 3 bases. The CDR3 is CASSDYGLTGHYGYTF. The CDR3 DNA follows: TGTGCCAGCAGCGATTACGGACTGACAGGGCACTATGGCTACACCTTC.

The chain employs TRBV5-4 and TRBJ1-1, with D maybe TRBD1 (5 bases). V was clipped by 5 bases and J by 4 bases, with 18 bases between them. CDR3 length equals 15 residues. CDR1 is SGHNT, CDR2 YYREEE, per germline (reference sequence). For the CDR3, the DNA is TGTGCCAGCAGGGCGGTGCGGGGCCCGGGCACTGAAGCTTTCTTT. Translating gives CASRAVRGPGTEAFF.

The chain uses TRBV9 and TRBJ1-1; D is undetermined. The CDR3 covers 14 residues. Trimming left V 4 bases short and J 0 bases short, with 10 bases between. CDR1 SGDLS and CDR2 YYNGEE come from the germline V gene. CDR3 sequence reads: CASSPTVMNTEAFF. The CDR3 DNA reads as TGTGCCAGCAGCCCTACAGTCATGAACACTGAAGCTTTCTTT. The full variable domain, rest sourced from reference TRBV9 and TRBJ1-1, is DSGVTQTPKHLITATGQRVTLRCSPRSGDLSVYWYQQSLDQGLQFLIQYYNGEERAKGNILERFSAQQFPDLHSELNLSSLELGDSALYFCASSPTVMNTEAFFGQGTRLTVV.

The rearrangement links TRBV7-8 to TRBJ1-3; D unclear. Germline V CDR1 and CDR2: SGHVS, FQNEAQ. V lost 5 bases and J lost 0, with 11 bases in between. This CDR3 spans 15 amino acids. The CDR3 region has the DNA TGTGCCAGCAGCCCGTGGACTGGCTCTGGAAACACCATATATTTT. Residues: CASSPWTGSGNTIYF.

In its sample, this clone was seen a few times. The chain couples TRBV19 to TRBJ1-1; D gene unclear. CDR3 length: 13 amino acids. Trimming took off 6 bases at V and 0 bases at J, with 8 bases between the two ends. Germline CDR1 reads LNHDA; CDR2 reads SQIVND (reference sequence). The DNA for the CDR3 is TGTGCCAGTAGCCCGCGTCTGAACACTGAAGCTTTCTTT. Amino acids: CASSPRLNTEAFF.

The chain carries TRBV19 and TRBJ2-7; the D is unclear. Trimming stripped 4 bases from V and 3 bases from J, with 4 bases between. CDR1 and CDR2 from the germline V gene are LNHDA and SQIVND (reference sequence). The CDR3 is made up of 11 amino acids. CDR3 amino acids: CASSNSYEQYF. CDR3 coding DNA: TGTGCCAGTAGTAACAGCTACGAGCAGTACTTC.

This chain uses TRBV19 with TRBJ1-2, with 7 bases lining up with TRBD1. CDR1 LNHDA and CDR2 SQIVND come from the germline V gene (reference sequence). V was clipped by 4 bases and J by 5 bases; unmatched bases: 4. The CDR3 has 13 amino acids. CDR3: CASSTTGFYGYTF. Here the CDR3 DNA reads TGTGCCAGTAGTACGACAGGGTTTTATGGCTACACCTTC.

The chain combines TRBV5-1 with TRBJ2-7, with 13 bases identical to TRBD2. The germline CDR1 and CDR2 sequences are SGHRS and YFSETQ. Trimming at V came to 5 bases and at J to 5 bases, leaving 10 bases not matched to a gene. This CDR3 region has 16 residues. CDR3 sequence: CASSGVLAGGPNEQYF. DNA of the CDR3: TGCGCCAGCAGTGGGGTACTAGCGGGAGGGCCCAACGAGCAGTACTTC.

The chain recombines TRBV6-1 with TRBJ2-1; TRBD1 matches at 7 bases. Germline V lookup: CDR1 MNHNS, CDR2 SASEGT. The CDR3 extends over 13 amino acids. The CDR3 spells CAGDSEPYNEQFF. In DNA, the CDR3 is TGTGCGGGGGACAGCGAACCCTACAATGAGCAGTTCTTC.

The chain has TRBV5-1 and TRBJ2-3, with 8 bases that match TRBD2. J was trimmed by 1 base and V by 3 bases; bases with no gene match: 4. The CDR3 is made up of 15 amino acids. Germline V gene lookup returns CDR1 SGHRS and CDR2 YFSETQ. The CDR3 is CASSWAGGGTDTQYF. The CDR3, as DNA: TGCGCCAGCAGCTGGGCCGGGGGGGGCACAGATACGCAGTATTTT.

This clone was detected once. This chain connects TRBV6-5 to TRBJ2-2; a weak D match, TRBD1 (6 bases). This CDR3 has 15 amino acids. V lost 6 bases and J 2 bases, leaving 13 bases between the germline ends. Per germline, CDR1 MNHEY and CDR2 SVGAGI. For the CDR3, the DNA is TGTGCCAGCAGAAAACCGGGACAAAACACCGGGGAGCTGTTTTTT. Its translation: CASRKPGQNTGELFF.

The rearrangement uses TRBV7-8 and TRBJ1-2, with 11 positions matching TRBD1. CDR1 and CDR2 (germline): SGHVS, FQNEAQ. The CDR3 runs 14 residues. V dropped 5 bases and J dropped 4; count of bases not matched to a gene: 3. DNA for the CDR3: TGTGCCAGCAGCACGGGACAGGGGGGCTATGGCTACACCTTC. Encoded protein: CASSTGQGGYGYTF. Looking up the rest from reference TRBV7-8 and TRBJ1-2 gives the full variable domain: GAGVSQSPRYKVAKRGQDVALRCDPISGHVSLFWYQQALGQGPEFLTYFQNEAQLDKSGLPSDRFFAERPEGSVSTLKIQRTQQEDSAVYLCASSTGQGGYGYTFGSGTRLTVV.

This clone was recorded only once. The rearrangement links TRBV7-6 to TRBJ2-1; TRBD2 aligns across 8 bases. The CDR3 sequence is 16 residues long. The V segment lost 1 base and the J segment 3 bases; nucleotides outside the gene matches: 5. Germline V gene data show CDR1 as SGHVS and CDR2 as FNYEAQ. The CDR3 nucleotides read TGTGCCAGCAGCTTAGATGGGACTAGGGGCTACAATGAGCAGTTCTTC. It codes for CASSLDGTRGYNEQFF.

V and J are TRBV4-1 and TRBJ2-7; the D gene is possibly TRBD1 (8 bases). CDR1 MGHRA and CDR2 YSYEKL come from the germline V gene. Trimming removed 0 bases from V and 1 base from J, with 16 bases in between. The CDR3 loop spans 17 amino acids. The CDR3 here is CASSQEPQGGGSYEQYF. In DNA form, the CDR3 reads TGCGCCAGCAGCCAAGAGCCACAGGGGGGGGGATCCTACGAGCAGTACTTC.

This clone showed up just a few times. The chain is built from TRBV5-1 and TRBJ1-6, with TRBD1 matching over 7 bases. The CDR3 totals 12 residues. CDR1 and CDR2 from the germline V gene are SGHRS and YFSETQ. Trimming cost V 7 bases and J 8 bases; bases outside gene matches: 3. The CDR3 DNA follows: TGCGCCAGCCGGGACAGATATTCACCCCTCCACTTT. Translation gives CASRDRYSPLHF. Supplemented by reference TRBV5-1 and TRBJ1-6, the full variable domain reads KAGVTQTPRYLIKTRGQQVTLSCSPISGHRSVSWYQQTPGQGLQFLFEYFSETQRNKGNFPGRFSGRQFSNSRSEMNVSTLELGDSALYLCASRDRYSPLHFGNGTRLTVT.

The chain employs TRBV7-9 and TRBJ2-2, with TRBD1 as a possible D gene (5 bases). V lost 4 bases, J lost 0 bases, and 15 bases lay in between. The CDR3 is made up of 17 amino acids. Germline V gives CDR1 SEHNR, CDR2 FQNEAQ (reference sequence). CDR3: CASSSYKGPSNTGELFF. DNA for the CDR3: TGTGCCAGCAGCTCCTACAAGGGGCCTTCGAACACCGGGGAGCTGTTTTTT.

This chain connects TRBV7-6 to TRBJ1-1; the D gene is possibly TRBD1 (6 bases). CDR1 and CDR2 (germline): SGHVS, FNYEAQ. This CDR3 spans 15 amino acids. The V end was cut by 5 bases, the J end by 1 base, with 14 bases between. CDR3 region: CASSERPGQNTEAFF. CDR3 in DNA: TGTGCCAGCAGCGAAAGGCCGGGACAGAACACTGAAGCTTTCTTT.

This clone was seen just once. This chain links TRBV7-9 with TRBJ2-3; D not resolved. In germline, CDR1 is SEHNR, CDR2 FQNEAQ (reference sequence). With 6 bases removed from V and 3 bases from J, the gap between germline ends came to 13 bases. The CDR3 sequence is 14 residues long. This CDR3 reads CASRTHHTTDTQYF. CDR3 sequence (DNA): TGTGCCAGCAGAACCCATCACACAACAGATACGCAGTATTTT.

The chain is built from TRBV9 and TRBJ2-3; D is ambiguous. Per the germline V gene, CDR1 is SGDLS and CDR2 is YYNGEE. This CDR3 is 12 amino acids long. The germline V and J ends were trimmed by 4 bases and 0 bases, with 3 bases remaining between them. The CDR3 DNA sequence: TGTGCCAGCAGCCCTAGCACAGATACGCAGTATTTT. It is translated as CASSPSTDTQYF.

The chain has TRBV5-5 and TRBJ1-2, with D perhaps TRBD1 (5 bases). The V gene lost 3 bases and the J gene lost 4 bases, with 10 bases spanning the gap. The germline gives CDR1 SGHKS, CDR2 YYEKEE (reference sequence). The CDR3 length is 13 residues. This chain's CDR3 is CASSWNGGYGYTF. The CDR3 nucleotides are TGTGCCAGCAGCTGGAACGGGGGCTATGGCTACACCTTC.

V is TRBV10-1 and J is TRBJ2-7; a possible D gene is TRBD1 (5 bases). The CDR3 is 14 residues long. The V end lost 0 bases, the J end lost 4 bases, and 10 bases lay between the germline ends. Germline CDR1 reads WNHNN; CDR2 reads SYGVQD (reference sequence). The CDR3 nucleotides read TGCGCCAGCAGTGAGTCGACGTCAGGGTACGAGCAGTACTTC. Protein: CASSESTSGYEQYF.

The chain links TRBV28 to TRBJ2-3; a weak D match, TRBD1 (5 bases). The CDR3 consists of 13 residues. Trimming took off 8 bases at V and 6 bases at J, with 15 bases between the two ends. Germline loops: CDR1 MDHEN, CDR2 SYDVKM. CDR3 residues: CASRFGAADTQYF. DNA of the CDR3: TGTGCCAGCCGATTTGGGGCGGCGGATACGCAGTATTTT.

CDR3 sequence: CAWQRTVYEQYF. In DNA form, the CDR3 reads TGTGCCTGGCAACGGACAGTCTACGAGCAGTACTTC. The chain uses TRBV30 and TRBJ2-7, with TRBD1 as a possible D gene (6 bases). The CDR3 loop spans 12 amino acids. Trimming shortened V by 5 bases and J by 3 bases, and 11 bases separated the two germline ends. CDR1 is GTSNPN, CDR2 SVGIG, per germline (reference sequence).